Listed below are T cell receptor beta chains from one sample, sequenced in a study of shared clonotypes between healthy human individuals. Generated by immunoSEQ multiplex PCR, the TCRdb table keeps only in-frame clones and is missing some. The table lists about 2 million clones, over 85% of them singletons, with about 1.1% in the top ten. The specimen was naive CD8+ T cells sorted from blood. The receptors shown here come from a man younger than 30 in good health. The CDR3 runs from the conserved cysteine through the conserved F or W. A D gene is named only where the DNA matches it firmly. Clone size appears in some rows only: once, few, many, or a class for an expanded clone.

-	TRBV11-2	-	TRBJ2-3	TGTGCCAGCAGCCCTCCGGTGGATACGCAGTATTTT	CASSPPVDTQYF
-	TRBV28	-	TRBJ2-3	TGTGCCACCCAGTTACCCGCAGATACGCAGTATTTT	CATQLPADTQYF
TRBD2	TRBV6-6	-	TRBJ2-1	TGTGCCAGCAGTCTAAGTAGCGGGAGATCCTACAATGAGCAGTTCTTC	CASSLSSGRSYNEQFF
TRBD1	TRBV4-1	-	TRBJ2-7	TGCGCCAGCAGCCAAGAGGGACAGGGGGCGCAAGGGAACGAGCAGTACTTC	CASSQEGQGAQGNEQYF
TRBD2	TRBV2	-	TRBJ2-7	TGTGCCAGCAGTGAATCTCAGACTAGCGGGAGAAGGTCCTCATCCTACGAGCAGTACTTC	CASSESQTSGRRSSSYEQYF
TRBD2	TRBV6-6	-	TRBJ2-7	TGTGCCAGCAGTTACGGGCTAGCGGGACGTTACGAGCAGTACTTC	CASSYGLAGRYEQYF
TRBD1	TRBV4-1	-	TRBJ2-7	TGCGCCAGCAGCCAAGATCTCGAAGGGGGCGCGTCCTACGAGCAGTACTTC	CASSQDLEGGASYEQYF
-	TRBV2	once	TRBJ2-3	TGTGCCAGCGGGGAGTTAGCAGATACGCAGTATTTT	CASGELADTQYF
TRBD2	TRBV9	-	TRBJ2-7	TGTGCCAGCAGCCCTCAAGGGAGGGCCAACTACGAGCAGTACTTC	CASSPQGRANYEQYF
-	TRBV9	once	TRBJ1-4	TGTGCCAGCAGCCCCGAGGGGAGGACACCTGAAAAACTGTTTTTT	CASSPEGRTPEKLFF
TRBD1	TRBV19	-	TRBJ2-7	TGTGCCAGTAGTTCCGACAGGGGCCACGAGCAGTACTTC	CASSSDRGHEQYF
-	TRBV28	-	TRBJ1-1	TGTGCCAGCAGTTTGTTGGCAGGGCCTATAACTGAAGCTTTCTTT	CASSLLAGPITEAFF
-	TRBV15	-	TRBJ2-5	TGTGCCACCAGCAGAGCTGGATGGGGGAAGGAGACCCAGTACTTC	CATSRAGWGKETQYF
TRBD2	TRBV4-1	-	TRBJ2-2	TGCGCCAGCAGCCTGGGAGCGGGAGTTGCCGGGGAGCTGTTTTTT	CASSLGAGVAGELFF
-	TRBV5-1	-	TRBJ2-2	TGCGCCAGCAGCTTGGCCCGGAAAGGGGTCGCCGGGGAGCTGTTTTTT	CASSLARKGVAGELFF
TRBD2	TRBV2	-	TRBJ2-1	TGTGCCAGCAGTGAAAGACTAGCGGGAGGGCCGGACAATGAGCAGTTCTTC	CASSERLAGGPDNEQFF
-	TRBV6-6	-	TRBJ2-1	-	CASSSSGFYNEQFF
-	TRBV4-3	-	TRBJ2-3	TGCGCCAGCAGCCCGGCATCCACAGATACGCAGTATTTT	CASSPASTDTQYF
-	TRBV19	-	TRBJ2-1	TGTGCCAGTAGTCTGGTGGCAGACTACAATGAGCAGTTCTTC	CASSLVADYNEQFF
-	TRBV4-1	few	TRBJ1-6	TGCGCCAGCAGCCAAGCAAGACAGGTGCTGCTGAATTCACCCCTCCACTTT	CASSQARQVLLNSPLHF
TRBD2	TRBV5-1	-	TRBJ2-3	TGCGCCAGCAGGACTAGCGGGGGGATGACTACTAGCACAGATACGCAGTATTTT	CASRTSGGMTTSTDTQYF
TRBD1	TRBV4-1	-	TRBJ1-5	TGCGCCAGCAGCCAAGATCGTAGCCAGGGGGGTCAGCCCCAGCATTTT	CASSQDRSQGGQPQHF
-	TRBV5-4	once	TRBJ1-2	TGTGCCAGCAGCCTGTTCCAAGACAGTGGGTGGAACACCTTC	CASSLFQDSGWNTF
TRBD1	TRBV4-1	-	TRBJ2-1	TGCGCCAGCAGCCAGCCCACAGGGGCCTCCTACAATGAGCAGTTCTTC	CASSQPTGASYNEQFF
-	TRBV28	-	TRBJ2-7	TGTGCCAGCTCCACGTCCCCGGGGATCCACGAGCAGTACTTC	CASSTSPGIHEQYF
-	TRBV7-8	-	TRBJ2-5	TGTGCCAGCGATGCTCAAGGGACCCAGTACTTC	CASDAQGTQYF
TRBD2	TRBV7-9	-	TRBJ2-6	TGTGCCAGCAGCTCTAGCGGGGGACACTCTGGGGCCAACGTCCTGACTTTC	CASSSSGGHSGANVLTF
-	TRBV27	-	TRBJ1-3	TGTGCCAGCAGCTCCGATGGAAACACCATATATTTT	CASSSDGNTIYF
-	TRBV4-1	-	TRBJ2-7	TGCGCCAGCAGCCCCCGGGATAGCGGCCCCTACGAGCAGTACTTC	CASSPRDSGPYEQYF
TRBD1	TRBV14	once	TRBJ1-3	TGTGCCAGCAGCCCTCTGGGACAGGGAGGAAACACCATATATTTT	CASSPLGQGGNTIYF
-	TRBV6-5	once	TRBJ1-1	TGTGCCAGCAGTTACGATACGGGTAGTGAAGCTTTCTTT	CASSYDTGSEAFF
-	TRBV27	-	TRBJ2-7	TGTGCCAGCAGTTTGGTGACTAGAATCTACGAGCAGTACTTC	CASSLVTRIYEQYF
-	TRBV6-5	few	TRBJ2-7	TGTGCCAGCAGTTCCAATTCCGGGACACTCTACGAGCAGTACTTC	CASSSNSGTLYEQYF
-	TRBV5-5	-	TRBJ1-2	TGTGCCTCCCTAAGTGGACTGGGGGCATACTATGGCTACACCTTC	CASLSGLGAYYGYTF
-	TRBV6-5	-	TRBJ1-2	TGTGCCAGCAGTTACTCTGAGGGGACTGCAGGCTACACCTTC	CASSYSEGTAGYTF
TRBD1	TRBV9	-	TRBJ2-7	TGTGCCAGCAGTGTAGGACAGGGTGGAGTCTACGAGCAGTACTTC	CASSVGQGGVYEQYF